The 21 T cell receptor beta chains below all came from one sample that was sequenced in a study of blood T cell repertoires in COVID-19 (dated by TCRdb to the early 2020s). The library came from the immunoSEQ multiplex PCR assay. Not all clones reach the TCRdb copy of this immuneACCESS table, which keeps in-frame sequences only. Checked studies attribute under half of the gap to unresolved V genes and leave the rest unexplained. The table for this sample lists about 200,000 clones; about four fifths of them were counted only once. Of the sample, roughly 2.6% is held by the ten largest clones. Sequencing input: peripheral blood. These receptors originate from a woman in her thirties or forties with active or convalescent COVID-19.

This chain joins TRBV19 and TRBJ2-7; 8 nucleotides line up with TRBD1. Looked up from germline, CDR1 is LNHDA and CDR2 is SQIVND (reference sequence). Germline trimming cut 4 bases from V and 2 bases from J; bases unmatched to any gene: 4. There are 14 residues in the CDR3. The CDR3 loop is CASSKGTGTYEQYF. CDR3 DNA sequence: TGTGCCAGTAGTAAAGGGACAGGAACCTACGAGCAGTACTTC.

The chain links TRBV18 to TRBJ1-4; D might be TRBD1 (6 bases). Looked up from germline, CDR1 is KGHSH and CDR2 is LQKENI. CDR3 length: 15 amino acids. Trimming took off 0 bases at V and 2 bases at J, with 7 bases between the two ends. For the CDR3, the DNA is TGTGCCAGCTCACCACCGGGGGCTACTAATGAAAAACTGTTTTTT. It codes for CASSPPGATNEKLFF.

As for this clone: The same CDR3 also results from other DNA sequences found in this sample. V and J are TRBV6-2 or TRBV6-3 and TRBJ1-4, with 8 bases fitting TRBD1. CDR1 is MNHEY and CDR2 is SVGEGT in the germline V gene. The length of the CDR3 is 14 residues. V trimming: 5 bases; J trimming: 5 bases; junction bases outside the gene matches: 4. CDR3 sequence: CASSRDRTNEKLFF. The CDR3 DNA reads TGTGCCAGCAGTAGGGACAGGACCAATGAAAAACTGTTTTTT.

This clone was counted between two and nine times. This rearrangement joins TRBV24-1 to TRBJ2-7; TRBD1 matches at 8 bases. Losses at the gene ends were 2 bases for V and 1 base for J; bases not matched to a gene: 3. From germline, CDR1 is KGHDR and CDR2 SFDVKD. This CDR3 spans 15 amino acids. The CDR3 sequence is CATSDSGTGSYEQYF. As DNA, the CDR3 is TGTGCCACCAGTGATTCCGGGACAGGATCCTACGAGCAGTACTTC.

The rearrangement links TRBV30 to TRBJ2-4, with unresolved D. The V end lost 2 bases, the J end lost 1 base, and 12 bases lay between the germline ends. This CDR3 region has 15 residues. Germline V CDR1 and CDR2: GTSNPN, SVGIG (reference sequence). CDR3 DNA sequence: TGTGCCTGGAGTCCCCCCGCCGGGGCCAAAAACATTCAGTACTTC. This translates into CAWSPPAGAKNIQYF.

The rearrangement joins TRBV3-1 (or the pseudogene TRBV3-2) to TRBJ1-2; D unresolved. Trimming removed 1 base from V and 3 bases from J, with 12 bases in between. Germline V gene sequence: CDR1 LGHDT, CDR2 YNNKEL (reference sequence). This CDR3 contains 15 residues. In nucleotides, the CDR3 is TGTGCCAGCAGCCAAGGACCTGCAGGATACTATGGCTACACCTTC. It translates to CASSQGPAGYYGYTF.

This chain links TRBV18 with TRBJ1-1; D gene ambiguous. Germline V gene lookup returns CDR1 KGHSH and CDR2 LQKENI. Between the trimmed V and J ends, which lost 8 bases and 1 base, there was a span of 11 bases. This CDR3 is built from 13 residues. The CDR3 DNA follows: TGTGCCAGCGGGCCGAGTCGGAACACTGAAGCTTTCTTT. It translates to CASGPSRNTEAFF.

The chain links TRBV9 to TRBJ2-3; 10 nucleotides align to TRBD2. V shed 0 bases and J 15 bases; nucleotides not matched to a gene: 10. Germline V CDR1 and CDR2: SGDLS, YYNGEE. The CDR3 loop spans 14 amino acids. The CDR3 protein is CASSVESLAGVTYF. The CDR3 nucleotides read TGTGCCAGCAGCGTAGAGTCCCTAGCGGGAGTGACCTATTTT.

Here the CDR3 DNA reads TGTGCCAGTAGTATGGGGGGGGTCTCCCAGCATTTT. This sequence encodes CASSMGGVSQHF. The rearrangement uses TRBV19 and TRBJ1-5; perhaps TRBD1 as D (5 bases). Germline loops: CDR1 LNHDA, CDR2 SQIVND (reference sequence). The CDR3 spans 12 residues. V was cut by 3 bases and J by 11 bases, with 11 bases left in between.

J is TRBJ1-1 and V is TRBV7-9; possible D gene TRBD1, 6 bases. CDR3 length: 14 amino acids. CDR1 and CDR2 from the germline V gene are SEHNR and FQNEAQ (reference sequence). V shed 5 bases and J shed 3 bases, with 13 bases lying between them. CDR3 amino acids: CASSPPGGHTEAFF. For the CDR3, the DNA is TGTGCCAGCAGCCCACCCGGGGGGCACACTGAAGCTTTCTTT.

This chain connects TRBV19 to TRBJ2-3, with D maybe TRBD1 (7 bases). Trimming took 3 bases from V and 1 from J, leaving 14 bases between them. Germline CDR1 reads LNHDA; CDR2 reads SQIVND (reference sequence). The CDR3 is made up of 16 amino acids. The CDR3 bases are TGTGCCAGTAGTATGAAAGGAGGGGGCGGCACAGATACGCAGTATTTT. This sequence encodes CASSMKGGGGTDTQYF. The full variable domain, with the rest looked up from reference TRBV19 and TRBJ2-3, is DGGITQSPKYLFRKEGQNVTLSCEQNLNHDAMYWYRQDPGQGLRLIYYSQIVNDFQKGDIAEGYSVSREKKESFPLTVTSAQKNPTAFYLCASSMKGGGGTDTQYFGPGTRLTVL.

This chain uses TRBV5-1 with TRBJ2-7, with 7 bases lining up with TRBD1. The CDR3 has 15 amino acids. Germline-derived CDR1 and CDR2 are SGHRS and YFSETQ. V was pared by 1 base and J by 7 bases, with 11 bases of the junction left unmatched. CDR3 DNA: TGCGCCAGCAGCTTGACGACAGGGAAAAGGGGAGAGCAGTACTTC. It specifies CASSLTTGKRGEQYF.

The chain carries TRBV29-1 and TRBJ1-5; D gene unclear. Germline loops: CDR1 SQVTM, CDR2 ANQGSEA. There are 13 residues in the CDR3. With 4 bases removed from V and 6 bases from J, the gap between germline ends came to 13 bases. CDR3 in DNA: TGCAGCGTTGTTCTCGTCGGTGGTCAGCCCCAGCATTTT. Protein sequence: CSVVLVGGQPQHF.

The rearrangement joins TRBV6-5 to TRBJ2-1; D possibly corresponds to TRBD1 (5 bases). This CDR3 is 14 amino acids long. Trimming took off 8 bases at V and 4 bases at J, with 15 bases between the two ends. CDR1 is MNHEY and CDR2 is SVGAGI in the germline V gene. In DNA form, the CDR3 reads TGTGCCAGCTGTCTGTCAGGGTATTACAATGAGCAGTTCTTC. Protein sequence: CASCLSGYYNEQFF.

The table lists this clone with many counts. V usage is TRBV6-2 or TRBV6-3 and J usage is TRBJ2-1; D ambiguous. CDR3 length: 11 residues. The V end lost 2 bases, the J end lost 15 bases, and 11 bases lay between the germline ends. CDR1 is MNHEY, CDR2 SVGEGT, per germline. The CDR3 loop is CASSYGLESFF. The DNA of the CDR3 is TGTGCCAGCAGTTACGGTTTGGAGTCGTTCTTC.

The chain uses TRBV2 and TRBJ1-5; possibly TRBD1 for D (6 bases). CDR1 is SNHLY, CDR2 FYNNEI, per germline. This CDR3 is built from 14 residues. The V and J ends lost 2 bases and 6 bases respectively, with 11 bases between them. In nucleotides, the CDR3 is TGTGCCAGCAGTGAAAACAGGGAGGGTCAGCCCCAGCATTTT. Its protein is CASSENREGQPQHF.

The V and J genes are TRBV5-4 and TRBJ1-1; 10 positions agree with TRBD1. Germline V lookup: CDR1 SGHNT, CDR2 YYREEE (reference sequence). The CDR3 has 16 amino acids. V was clipped by 0 bases and J by 1 base; unmatched bases: 3. The CDR3 DNA sequence: TGTGCCAGCAGCTTGGGGGGACAGGGGTCGAACACTGAAGCTTTCTTT. This sequence encodes CASSLGGQGSNTEAFF.

The rearrangement links TRBV7-3 to TRBJ2-7; 9 bases fit TRBD2. In germline, CDR1 is SGHTA, CDR2 FQGTGA. The V gene end was trimmed by 5 bases and the J gene end by 5 bases; junction bases not matched to a gene: 7. The CDR3 totals 14 residues. In DNA form, the CDR3 reads TGTGCCAGCAGCCTGATAGCGGGAGTTGACGAGCAGTACTTC. This gives the protein CASSLIAGVDEQYF.

The rearrangement joins TRBV19 to TRBJ2-1, with a tentative D call TRBD2 (6 bases). Trimming stripped 4 bases from V and 3 bases from J, with 16 bases between. The CDR3 runs to 16 residues. Per the germline V gene, CDR1 is LNHDA and CDR2 is SQIVND (reference sequence). CDR3 protein: CASSRSSGPIYNEQFF. CDR3 DNA: TGTGCCAGTAGTAGAAGCAGCGGGCCGATCTACAATGAGCAGTTCTTC.

This rearrangement joins TRBV30 to TRBJ1-2; D remains ambiguous. Deletions cut 0 bases from V and 8 bases from J, with 10 bases between. Per germline, CDR1 GTSNPN and CDR2 SVGIG (reference sequence). The CDR3 extends over 12 amino acids. CDR3 protein: CAWSVRGWGYTF. In DNA form, the CDR3 reads TGTGCCTGGAGTGTACGAGGTTGGGGCTACACCTTC.

J is TRBJ2-7 and V is TRBV29-1; a possible D gene is TRBD2 (5 bases). The CDR3 runs to 16 residues. The V end lost 1 base, the J end lost 0 bases, and 16 bases lay between the germline ends. Germline values: CDR1 SQVTM, CDR2 ANQGSEA. The CDR3 DNA reads as TGCAGCGTTGAAGGGACCGGGCGCCGGGGCTCCTACGAGCAGTACTTC. Amino acid sequence: CSVEGTGRRGSYEQYF.